The next 21 T cell receptor beta chains were all read from a single sample in a study of cytomegalovirus exposure and HLA in healthy donors. The PCR was carried out with 60 Vbeta primers and 13 Jbeta primers. TCRdb's table, derived via immunoSEQ multiplex PCR, lists solely in-frame clones and lacks some. This table holds over 55,000 clones, around 83% found once. The material sequenced was PBMCs. The receptors derive from a man aged 35-49 years in good health and CMV-seronegative.

The chain links TRBV28 to TRBJ2-5; D perhaps matches TRBD1 (6 bases). Germline values: CDR1 MDHEN, CDR2 SYDVKM. The V gene lost 7 bases and the J gene lost 0 bases, with 9 bases spanning the gap. This CDR3 has 13 amino acids. CDR3 nucleotide sequence: TGTGCCAGCATTGGACAGAACCAAGAGACCCAGTACTTC. Translation gives CASIGQNQETQYF.

The J gene is TRBJ2-2, the V gene TRBV5-1; tentatively, D is TRBD1 (6 bases). V was cut by 1 base and J by 3 bases, with 10 bases left in between. From germline, CDR1 is SGHRS and CDR2 YFSETQ. The CDR3 has 15 residues. Here the CDR3 DNA reads TGCGCCAGCAGCTTGACAGGGCCGGACACCGGGGAGCTGTTTTTT. It yields the protein CASSLTGPDTGELFF.

This clone was counted between two and nine times. The chain combines TRBV6-5 with TRBJ1-3; D possibly corresponds to TRBD1 (6 bases). Trimming shortened V by 2 bases and J by 3 bases, and 11 bases separated the two germline ends. This CDR3 has 15 residues. Germline-derived CDR1 and CDR2 are MNHEY and SVGAGI. The CDR3 sequence: CASSYAGALGNTIYF. CDR3 bases: TGTGCCAGCAGTTACGCAGGGGCGCTTGGAAACACCATATATTTT.

CDR3 in DNA: TGTGCCAGCAGCTTAGTTTTAGCGGGGGTCGTCGGGGAGCTGTTTTTT. This encodes CASSLVLAGVVGELFF. V gene TRBV7-9 combines with J gene TRBJ2-2; 9 nucleotides match TRBD2. The CDR3 spans 16 residues. Losses at the gene ends were 1 base for V and 7 bases for J; bases not matched to a gene: 7. The germline CDR1 and CDR2 sequences are SEHNR and FQNEAQ (reference sequence).

This clone was counted a few times. The chain has TRBV5-6 and TRBJ1-1; tentatively, D is TRBD1 (6 bases). Trimming shortened V by 4 bases and J by 4 bases, and 14 bases separated the two germline ends. This CDR3 is built from 14 residues. Germline CDR1 reads SGHDT; CDR2 reads YYEEEE. CDR3 nucleotide sequence: TGTGCCAGCAGCCTCGGGGGGGCTGGCACTGAAGCTTTCTTT. It translates to CASSLGGAGTEAFF.

V is TRBV29-1 and J is TRBJ2-3, with D tentatively TRBD1 (5 bases). CDR3 length: 10 residues. Trimming pared 6 bases from V and 10 bases from J, leaving 11 bases between. Germline assignment: CDR1 SQVTM and CDR2 ANQGSEA. The CDR3 is CSVAGPAQYF. Here the CDR3 DNA reads TGCAGCGTCGCAGGGCCCGCGCAGTATTTT.

The chain combines TRBV5-1 with TRBJ1-1, with 7 nucleotides matching TRBD1. Germline V CDR1 and CDR2: SGHRS, YFSETQ. The V and J ends lost 0 bases and 3 bases, in that order; junction bases with no gene match: 8. The length of the CDR3 is 16 residues. The CDR3 DNA follows: TGCGCCAGCAGCTTGGATAACAGGGGTGTCGACACTGAAGCTTTCTTT. Translating gives CASSLDNRGVDTEAFF.

This rearrangement joins TRBV7-2 to TRBJ2-3; 8 positions agree with TRBD2. Germline V gene lookup returns CDR1 SGHTA and CDR2 FQGNSA. The trim removed 6 bases at V and 4 bases at J, leaving 6 bases unmatched. The CDR3 runs to 14 residues. This CDR3 reads CASSSTGGPDTQYF. In nucleotides, the CDR3 is TGTGCCAGCAGTTCCACGGGGGGGCCAGATACGCAGTATTTT.

V is TRBV7-9 and J is TRBJ1-2; TRBD1 matches at 7 bases. The germline CDR1 and CDR2 sequences are SEHNR and FQNEAQ (reference sequence). The CDR3 covers 14 residues. The V segment lost 5 bases and the J segment 12 bases; nucleotides outside the gene matches: 15. The CDR3 DNA is TGTGCCAGCAGCGCAAGAACGCGGGACAGAGAACACACCTTC. Translation: CASSARTRDREHTF.

The chain links TRBV6-6 to TRBJ2-2; a possible D gene is TRBD1 (5 bases). CDR3 size: 13 residues. Germline CDR1 and CDR2: MNHNY and SVGAGI (reference sequence). V was clipped by 4 bases and J by 6 bases, with 9 bases between them. CDR3 DNA: TGTGCCAGCAGTTTTTCAGGGTCCGGGGAGCTGTTTTTT. Protein sequence: CASSFSGSGELFF.

The CDR3 nucleotides are TGTGCCAGTCGGGACAGGGATTATAATTCACCCCTCCACTTT. This translates into CASRDRDYNSPLHF. V is TRBV19 and J is TRBJ1-6; 9 nucleotides line up with TRBD1. Germline loops: CDR1 LNHDA, CDR2 SQIVND (reference sequence). With 8 bases clipped from V and 4 bases from J, the junction kept 3 bases outside the gene matches. The CDR3 is 14 residues long.

The chain has TRBV2 and TRBJ2-7, with D maybe TRBD2 (7 bases). Trimming removed 11 bases from V and 2 bases from J, with 19 bases in between. CDR3 length: 14 amino acids. Germline CDR1 SNHLY, CDR2 FYNNEI. The CDR3: CAGGGGTATYEQYF. CDR3 in DNA: TGTGCCGGAGGGGGGGGGACCGCTACCTACGAGCAGTACTTC.

In its sample, this clone was seen once. This chain connects TRBV5-4 to TRBJ2-3; 9 bases agree with TRBD1. The CDR3 covers 16 residues. Germline values: CDR1 SGHNT, CDR2 YYREEE (reference sequence). J gave up 1 base and V 4 bases, and 7 bases lay outside the gene matches. The CDR3: CASSDSRDRGTDTQYF. Here the CDR3 DNA reads TGTGCCAGCAGCGACTCCCGGGACAGGGGCACAGATACGCAGTATTTT.

CDR3: CASSEVSGIKYQETQYF. The CDR3 DNA follows: TGTGCCAGCAGTGAAGTATCCGGGATAAAGTACCAAGAGACCCAGTACTTC. The chain couples TRBV2 to TRBJ2-5; tentatively, D is TRBD2 (5 bases). CDR1 is SNHLY, CDR2 FYNNEI, per germline. The CDR3 extends over 17 amino acids. Trimming cost V 1 base and J 0 bases, with 15 bases left between them.

The genes are TRBV5-4 and TRBJ2-1; tentatively, D is TRBD2 (5 bases). Germline lookup yields CDR1 SGHNT and CDR2 YYREEE (reference sequence). Trimming stripped 0 bases from V and 3 bases from J, with 16 bases between. This CDR3 has 17 amino acids. For the CDR3, the DNA is TGTGCCAGCAGCTTGGAAGCAGGTTTAGGGAGCTACAATGAGCAGTTCTTC. Protein product: CASSLEAGLGSYNEQFF.

This clone was found a few times. V and J are TRBV10-3 and TRBJ2-1; D is unresolved. CDR3 size: 12 residues. Germline V gene data show CDR1 as ENHRY and CDR2 as SYGVKD. The germline V and J ends were trimmed by 4 bases and 7 bases, with 8 bases remaining between them. In DNA form, the CDR3 reads TGTGCCATCAGTGTCCAATCAAATGAGCAGTTCTTC. Encoded protein: CAISVQSNEQFF.

In this sample, this clone turned up once. The rearrangement joins TRBV7-7 to TRBJ1-5; no reliable D call. Germline CDR1 SSHAT, CDR2 FNYEAQ (reference sequence). CDR3 size: 16 residues. V was cut by 5 bases and J by 0 bases, with 14 bases left in between. CDR3 DNA: TGTGCCAGCAGCCCACAGACAAAATATAGCAATCAGCCCCAGCATTTT. This translates into CASSPQTKYSNQPQHF.

This clone appeared a few times. The rearrangement joins TRBV6-5 to TRBJ2-3; 9 nucleotides align to TRBD1. Germline V lookup: CDR1 MNHEY, CDR2 SVGAGI. V shed 6 bases and J 6 bases; nucleotides not matched to a gene: 4. This CDR3 is 13 amino acids long. The DNA of the CDR3 is TGTGCCAGCAGAGGGACAGGGAGGGATACGCAGTATTTT. This translates into CASRGTGRDTQYF.

The chain has TRBV29-1 and TRBJ1-5; 10 bases fit TRBD1. Trimming removed 6 bases from V and 5 bases from J; junction bases left unmatched: 4. CDR3 size: 13 residues. Germline V gene sequence: CDR1 SQVTM, CDR2 ANQGSEA. CDR3 coding DNA: TGCAGCGTCGCCGGGACAGGGGATCAGCCCCAGCATTTT. This gives the protein CSVAGTGDQPQHF.

The V call is TRBV7-7, the J call TRBJ2-5; tentative D call: TRBD1 (6 bases). The CDR3 contains 14 residues. Germline V lookup: CDR1 SSHAT, CDR2 FNYEAQ (reference sequence). V lost 5 bases, J lost 4 bases, and 14 bases lay in between. CDR3 loop: CASSATGKGETQYF. The DNA of the CDR3 is TGTGCCAGCAGCGCAACAGGGAAGGGAGAGACCCAGTACTTC. The full variable domain, its missing parts supplied by reference TRBV7-7 and TRBJ2-5, is GAGVSQSPRYKVTKRGQDVTLRCDPISSHATLYWYQQALGQGPEFLTYFNYEAQPDKSGLPSDRFSAERPEGSISTLTIQRTEQRDSAMYRCASSATGKGETQYFGPGTRLLVL.

The rearrangement links TRBV18 to TRBJ2-2; TRBD2 aligns across 8 bases. The germline V gene encodes CDR1 KGHSH and CDR2 LQKENI. With V trimmed by 3 bases and J by 5 bases, 5 bases remained unmatched. The CDR3 length is 15 residues. CDR3 residues: CASSPTGGPTGELFF. DNA of the CDR3: TGTGCCAGCTCACCGACGGGGGGGCCAACCGGGGAGCTGTTTTTT.